Below are 5 T cell receptor beta chains sequenced from a single sample in a study of PD-1 blockade in classical Hodgkin lymphoma. Each of the patients experienced relapse following autologous stem cell transplantation, and their brentuximab vedotin exposure differed. Magnetic negative selection was used to purify CD4+ T cells from thawed PBMCs. Assay used: immunoSEQ multiplex PCR; TCRdb lists only in-frame clones, some missing. This table has about 27,000 clones, around three quarters appearing once. The sample in question was CD4+ T cells from blood, obtained at baseline. The source of these receptors is a human donor with classical Hodgkin lymphoma.

This clone was counted between two and nine times. The chain combines TRBV29-1 with TRBJ1-2; D is unclear. Trimming removed 6 bases at V and 4 bases at J, with 9 bases between. CDR3 length equals 11 residues. The germline CDR1 and CDR2 sequences are SQVTM and ANQGSEA. The CDR3, as DNA: TGCAGCGTGTCTCGGGCCTATGGCTACACCTTC. It codes for CSVSRAYGYTF.

The sample holds one count of this clone. The rearrangement uses TRBV19 and TRBJ2-1; the D gene is possibly TRBD2 (6 bases). This CDR3 region has 17 residues. Germline loops: CDR1 LNHDA, CDR2 SQIVND (reference sequence). V was cut by 3 bases and J by 1 base, with 16 bases left in between. DNA for the CDR3: TGTGCCAGTAGTATCATGGAGGGGCCTCCATCCTACAATGAGCAGTTCTTC. This codes for CASSIMEGPPSYNEQFF.

The gene calls are TRBV19 and TRBJ1-1; 7 positions match TRBD1. The junction had 6 bases not matched to a gene; V was cut back by 6 bases and J by 2 bases. From germline, CDR1 is LNHDA and CDR2 SQIVND (reference sequence). This CDR3 region has 14 residues. The CDR3 sequence: CASRGQANNTEAFF. CDR3 nucleotides: TGTGCCAGTAGAGGACAGGCGAACAACACTGAAGCTTTCTTT.

The J gene is TRBJ1-1, the V gene TRBV15; 11 bases map to TRBD1. Germline CDR1 and CDR2: LNHNV and YYDKDF (reference sequence). There are 18 residues in the CDR3. Germline trimming cut 1 base from V and 4 bases from J; bases unmatched to any gene: 11. The chain's CDR3 is CATSRGAVGQGASTEAFF. The CDR3 bases are TGTGCCACCAGCAGAGGCGCGGTAGGACAGGGGGCAAGCACTGAAGCTTTCTTT.

The rearrangement joins TRBV10-3 to TRBJ2-7; a weak D match, TRBD2 (5 bases). CDR1 ENHRY and CDR2 SYGVKD come from the germline V gene. Trimming stripped 3 bases from V and 3 bases from J, with 9 bases between. This CDR3 spans 13 amino acids. CDR3 nucleotides: TGTGCCATCAGTGATGGACTTGGCTACGAGCAGTACTTC. Encoded protein: CAISDGLGYEQYF.